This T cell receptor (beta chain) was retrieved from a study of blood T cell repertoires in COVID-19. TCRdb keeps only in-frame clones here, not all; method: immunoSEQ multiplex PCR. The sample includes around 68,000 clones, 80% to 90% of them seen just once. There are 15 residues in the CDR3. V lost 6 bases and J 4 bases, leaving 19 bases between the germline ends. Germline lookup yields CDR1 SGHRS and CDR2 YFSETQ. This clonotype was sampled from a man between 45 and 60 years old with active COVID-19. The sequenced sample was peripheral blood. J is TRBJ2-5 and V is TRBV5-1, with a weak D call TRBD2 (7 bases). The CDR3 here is CASTTTSGGRETQYF. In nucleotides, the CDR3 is TGCGCCAGCACCACCACGTCGGGGGGCAGAGAGACCCAGTACTTC.